This T cell receptor beta chain was found in a study of shared clonotypes between healthy human individuals. Repertoires were generated with immunoSEQ multiplex PCR, while TCRdb's copy carries only in-frame clones and drops some. The profile shows about 490,000 clones, 81% of them singletons. As to this clone: Its target is unknown.

Study-level points and caveats: An expected dependence of interdonor clonotype sharing on sequencing depth was noted.

The sequencing input was PBMCs. This sequence was found in a middle-aged woman in good health. Some clones in this sample may be carry-over from other donors' samples.

CDR3 DNA sequence: TGTGCCAGCAGCCGGACAGGGGCCACAGATACGCAGTATTTT. As protein: CASSRTGATDTQYF. This rearrangement joins TRBV7-6 to TRBJ2-3; 9 positions match TRBD1. V was clipped by 5 bases and J by 2 bases; unmatched bases: 2. CDR1 is SGHVS, CDR2 FNYEAQ, per germline. The CDR3 is made up of 14 amino acids.